This is a list of T cell receptor beta chains from one sample in a study of cytomegalovirus exposure and HLA in healthy donors. TCRdb's table, derived via immunoSEQ multiplex PCR, lists solely in-frame clones and lacks some. The sample includes fewer than 300,000 clones, more than 80% of them seen just once. Sample: PBMCs. The receptors were gathered from a man aged 40-49 years in good health and CMV-seropositive. The CDR3 runs from the conserved cysteine through the conserved F or W.

j_gene: TRBJ2-7
v_gene: TRBV4-1
CDR3aa: CASSPTRGTNWYEQYF

j_gene: TRBJ1-5
v_gene: TRBV7-8
CDR3aa: CASSLVQGGNQPQHF

j_gene: TRBJ2-7
v_gene: TRBV5-1
CDR3aa: CASSLSGVSSYEQYF

j_gene: TRBJ2-7
v_gene: TRBV11-2
CDR3aa: CASSPLRDRIYEQYF

j_gene: TRBJ2-7
v_gene: TRBV7-9
CDR3aa: CASSRGQGDTYEQYF

j_gene: TRBJ2-7
v_gene: TRBV6-1
CDR3aa: CASSARLQGARTYEQYF

j_gene: -
v_gene: TRBV6-5
CDR3aa: CASSYYTSGNEQYF

j_gene: TRBJ2-1
v_gene: TRBV5-1
CDR3aa: CASSLLAGAGNEQFF

j_gene: TRBJ2-7
v_gene: TRBV19
CDR3aa: CASSGTAGAYEQYF

j_gene: TRBJ2-7
v_gene: TRBV13
CDR3aa: CASSRSGRAYEQYF

j_gene: TRBJ2-7
v_gene: TRBV27
CDR3aa: CASSLRMGVYEQYF

j_gene: -
v_gene: TRBV6-5
CDR3aa: CASRTSDSSYEQYF

j_gene: TRBJ2-7
v_gene: TRBV28
CDR3aa: CASKTPARVYEQYF

j_gene: TRBJ1-1
v_gene: TRBV5-1
CDR3aa: CASSLRNTEAFF